A single sample gave rise to the 9 T cell receptor beta chains below, sequenced in a study of CD8 T cells in Susac syndrome. RNA was extracted with the RNeasy kit, and a quantity of about 0.45 to 1 ug was reverse transcribed using random hexamers. TCRdb independently ran MiXCR on the immunoSEQ multiplex PCR reads; one entry per CDR3 protein. Of 300,000 or so distinct CDR3 sequences in the sample, 92% were seen once. The sample consisted of CD4+ T cells from PBMCs. These receptors were obtained from a human donor with multiple sclerosis.

V usage is TRBV20-1 and J usage is TRBJ1-4; D is undetermined. The germline gives CDR1 DFQATT, CDR2 SNEGSKA (reference sequence). The CDR3 sequence is 13 residues long. The V end lost 5 bases, the J end lost 8 bases, and 15 bases lay between the germline ends. The CDR3 sequence: CSARTGTGEKLFF. CDR3 nucleotides: TGCAGTGCTCGGACCGGTACGGGGGAAAAACTGTTTTTT.

The V and J genes are TRBV20-1 and TRBJ1-1; a weak D match, TRBD1 (5 bases). With 6 bases removed from V and 3 bases from J, the gap between germline ends came to 20 bases. Per germline, CDR1 DFQATT and CDR2 SNEGSKA (reference sequence). The CDR3 runs to 15 residues. The CDR3 bases are TGCAGTGCCAGTCGGGACCCGGCGTCGGACACTGAAGCTTTCTTT. Amino acid sequence: CSASRDPASDTEAFF.

The DNA for the CDR3 is TGTGCCAGCAGCTTAGCAGTGGCCTCCTACGAGCAGTACTTC. The encoded protein is CASSLAVASYEQYF. The chain joins TRBV7-9 to TRBJ2-7; D gene unclear. Germline V gene lookup returns CDR1 SEHNR and CDR2 FQNEAQ (reference sequence). The V end was cut by 0 bases, the J end by 0 bases, with 6 bases between. CDR3 length equals 14 residues. Complete variable domain (other parts from reference TRBV7-9 and TRBJ2-7): DTGVSQNPRHKITKRGQNVTFRCDPISEHNRLYWYRQTLGQGPEFLTYFQNEAQLEKSRLLSDRFSAERPKGSFSTLEIQRTEQGDSAMYLCASSLAVASYEQYFGPGTRLTVT.

V usage is TRBV20-1 and J usage is TRBJ2-5, with no clear D. This CDR3 is built from 13 residues. CDR1 is DFQATT, CDR2 SNEGSKA, per germline (reference sequence). Deletions cut 4 bases from V and 0 bases from J, with 9 bases between. The CDR3 nucleotides read TGCAGTGCTATCTTAGGGTACCAAGAGACCCAGTACTTC. Translated: CSAILGYQETQYF.

The chain combines TRBV30 with TRBJ1-4, with D possibly TRBD1 on 6 matching bases. The CDR3 loop spans 14 amino acids. Germline assignment: CDR1 GTSNPN and CDR2 SVGIG (reference sequence). Trimming shortened V by 0 bases and J by 5 bases, and 10 bases separated the two germline ends. The CDR3 loop is CAWSVRRGNEKLFF. The CDR3 coding sequence is TGTGCCTGGAGTGTACGCAGGGGAAATGAAAAACTGTTTTTT.

This chain connects TRBV30 to TRBJ1-1, with a possible D match to TRBD1 (5 bases). The CDR3 length is 14 residues. Germline V gives CDR1 GTSNPN, CDR2 SVGIG (reference sequence). V was pared by 4 bases and J by 0 bases, with 12 bases between. The CDR3 DNA reads TGTGCCTGGAACACGGGACGGCTGAACACTGAAGCTTTCTTT. This sequence encodes CAWNTGRLNTEAFF.

This chain uses TRBV4-3 with TRBJ2-5, with TRBD2 identical over 10 bases. The V gene end was trimmed by 2 bases and the J gene end by 4 bases; junction bases not matched to a gene: 7. The V gene's germline CDR1 is LGHNA and CDR2 YSLEER. The CDR3 length is 16 residues. CDR3 bases: TGCGCCAGCAGCCAATCTAGCGGGAGTGGGGGAGAGACCCAGTACTTC. Translating gives CASSQSSGSGGETQYF.

The chain employs TRBV30 and TRBJ2-3, with a weak D call TRBD1 (5 bases). CDR3 length: 15 residues. V was trimmed by 1 base and J by 0 bases, leaving 11 bases between them. Germline CDR1 and CDR2: GTSNPN and SVGIG (reference sequence). The CDR3 is CAWSGKGLSTDTQYF. In DNA form, the CDR3 reads TGTGCCTGGAGTGGAAAGGGGTTGAGCACAGATACGCAGTATTTT.

About this clonotype: An end of the junction does not agree with germline; a read error may underlie this. This chain links TRBV10-3 with TRBJ2-1, with D perhaps matching TRBD2 (6 bases). This CDR3 contains 14 residues. Germline lookup yields CDR1 ENHRY and CDR2 SYGVKD. CDR3 in DNA: TGTGCCATATATAGCGGCCCCTCCTCCAATGAGCAGTTCTTC. Translated, it gives CAIYSGPSSNEQFF.